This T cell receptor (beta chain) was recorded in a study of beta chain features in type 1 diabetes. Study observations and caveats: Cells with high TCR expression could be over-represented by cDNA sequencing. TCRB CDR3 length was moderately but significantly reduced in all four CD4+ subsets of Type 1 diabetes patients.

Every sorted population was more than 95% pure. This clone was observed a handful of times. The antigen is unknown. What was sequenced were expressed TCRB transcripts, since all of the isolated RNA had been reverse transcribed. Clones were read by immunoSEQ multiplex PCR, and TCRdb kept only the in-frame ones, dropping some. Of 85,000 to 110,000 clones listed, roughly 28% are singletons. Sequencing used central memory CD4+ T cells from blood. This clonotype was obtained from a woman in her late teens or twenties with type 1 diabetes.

For the CDR3, the DNA is TGTGCCAGGGAGACTAGCGGGAGGGCCCAGGGGGAAAAGGAGCTGTTTTTT. Residues: CARETSGRAQGEKELFF. The chain employs TRBV19 and TRBJ2-2; TRBD2 agrees at 14 bases. V lost 9 bases and J lost 10; bases outside the gene matches: 16. CDR1 and CDR2 (germline): LNHDA, SQIVND (reference sequence). The length of the CDR3 is 17 residues.